This T cell receptor (beta chain) is drawn from a study of cytomegalovirus exposure and HLA in healthy donors. V was shortened by 0 bases and J by 6 bases, with 17 bases between the two germline ends. CDR3 length: 15 amino acids. The germline V gene has CDR1 GTSNPN and CDR2 SVGIG (reference sequence). PCR used 60 Vbeta primers and 13 Jbeta primers. Clones were read by immunoSEQ multiplex PCR, and TCRdb kept only the in-frame ones, dropping some. The top ten clones hold roughly 4.4% of a sample with over 150,000 clones, 65% to 70% of them seen once. Comment on this clone: No antigen is known for it.

Study-wide findings and caveats: The investigators catalogued 150 to 200 TCR beta chains as cytomegalovirus-associated. Specificity for CMV antigens was confirmed in vitro for a few of the CMV-associated chains.

This clonotype was sampled from a woman aged 18-30 years in good health and CMV-seropositive. The sequencing input was PBMCs. The chain recombines TRBV30 with TRBJ1-2; D unclear. The CDR3 reads CAWSVRLTTADGYTF. In nucleotides, the CDR3 is TGTGCCTGGAGTGTACGTCTTACGACGGCGGATGGCTACACCTTC.